The 5 T cell receptor beta chains below were found in one sample sequenced in a study of spatial heterogeneity in lung cancer. Noted time point: sample taken at primary tumor resection. The sequenced material consisted of unsorted whole RNA from tumor, nontumor lung or frozen PBMC. TCRdb re-derived calls from the 5' RACE reads in MiXCR, one entry per CDR3 protein. The sample holds 7,500 to 8,000 distinct CDR3 sequences; around 8.6% are singletons and the top ten take 45% to 50%. The specimen was PBMCs, collected at surgery. These receptors were obtained from a male donor with early-stage non-small cell lung cancer.

At least ten counts were recorded for this clonotype. This beta chain represents an off-target read in a library built for alpha chains; its size is of limited meaning. The V gene is TRBV5-1, the J gene TRBJ2-2; a weak D match, TRBD1 (5 bases). From germline, CDR1 is SGHRS and CDR2 YFSETQ. The CDR3 extends over 14 amino acids. Deletions cut 0 bases from V and 4 bases from J, with 7 bases between. CDR3: CASSLGQTTGELFF. As DNA, the CDR3 is TGCGCCAGCAGCTTGGGACAGACCACCGGGGAGCTGTTTTTT.

A few counts support this clonotype. In a library made to pick up alpha chains, this beta chain is a stray read with a size that means little. The chain has TRBV6-5 and TRBJ2-5, with D unclear. Trimming pared 0 bases from V and 7 bases from J, leaving 9 bases between. The CDR3 has 13 amino acids. Germline CDR1 and CDR2: MNHEY and SVGAGI. The CDR3 bases are TGTGCCAGCAGTTACTCGGTCGTCGGGACCCAGTACTTC. It specifies CASSYSVVGTQYF.

This clonotype was detected ten times or more. This beta chain was picked up by a library intended for alpha chains and is off target, so its count carries little meaning. The V call is TRBV6-5, the J call TRBJ2-7, with 11 positions matching TRBD2. The CDR3 is made up of 15 amino acids. Germline CDR1 and CDR2: MNHEY and SVGAGI. J gave up 2 bases and V 6 bases, and 6 bases lay outside the gene matches. CDR3 protein: CASSPSGLAAYEQYF. CDR3 DNA: TGTGCCAGCAGCCCATCGGGACTAGCGGCCTACGAGCAGTACTTC.

This clonotype appeared once. This beta chain was picked up by a library intended for alpha chains and is off target, so its count carries little meaning. V and J are TRBV12-3 or TRBV12-4 and TRBJ1-5; the match to TRBD1 covers 9 bases. V shed 6 bases, J shed 2 bases, and the junction held 8 bases outside the gene matches. The CDR3 runs to 16 residues. The CDR3 reads CASSIQTGGGNQPQHF. The CDR3 nucleotides read TGTGCCAGCAGCATCCAAACAGGGGGCGGCAATCAGCCCCAGCATTTT.

This clonotype appeared many times. This beta chain is an unintended read in a library built for alpha chains; its size means little. The V call is TRBV10-3, the J call TRBJ2-2, with D possibly TRBD1 on 6 matching bases. V lost 6 bases to trimming and J lost 0 bases, with 11 bases between them. CDR1 is ENHRY and CDR2 is SYGVKD in the germline V gene. This CDR3 contains 15 residues. The CDR3 DNA reads TGTGCCATCAGATGGGACACCACGAACACCGGGGAGCTGTTTTTT. This codes for CAIRWDTTNTGELFF.